The clone carrying this T cell receptor (beta chain) was detected only a few times. The antigen is unknown. It was unsorted whole blood that yielded blood RNA, and germline DNA was also extracted. The V end lost 3 bases, the J end lost 5 bases, and 16 bases lay between the germline ends. The CDR3 is 15 amino acids. Per the germline V gene, CDR1 is MGHRA and CDR2 is YSYEKL. This entry belongs to a study of tumor-infiltrating lymphocytes in primary liver carcinoma. Findings and caveats of the study: Tumor samples exhibited a significantly greater top-250-clone fraction than blood samples (p = 0.039).

Researchers generated TCR beta cDNA from approximately 500 ng of total RNA, relying on a constant-region primer. Libraries covering TCR beta were generated through three nested multiplex PCR rounds (using a slightly modified ARM-PCR). Two initial PCR rounds of approximately 10 cycles each paired TRBV1-TRBV30 forward primers with a C-beta reverse primer. Each CDR3 protein gets one entry after TCRdb re-called the multiplex PCR reads with MiXCR. The sample has more than 150,000 distinct CDR3 sequences; about 60% are singletons. The sequenced material came from peripheral blood. This chain uses TRBV4-1 with TRBJ1-1; D unresolved. This TCR was recovered from a man in his forties or fifties with primary liver carcinoma and hepatitis B virus infection. The CDR3 loop is CASSQVNSLRTEAFF. In DNA, the CDR3 is TGCGCCAGCAGCCAGGTCAACTCCTTGAGGACTGAAGCTTTCTTT.